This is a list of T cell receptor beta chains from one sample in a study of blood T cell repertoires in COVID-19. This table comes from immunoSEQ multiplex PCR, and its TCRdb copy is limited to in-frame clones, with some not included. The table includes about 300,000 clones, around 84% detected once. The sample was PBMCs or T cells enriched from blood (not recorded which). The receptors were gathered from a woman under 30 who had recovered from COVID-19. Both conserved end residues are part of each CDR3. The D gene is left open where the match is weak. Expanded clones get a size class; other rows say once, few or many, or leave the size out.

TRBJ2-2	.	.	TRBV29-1	CSVESTANTGELFF	TGCAGCGTTGAGTCGACAGCGAACACCGGGGAGCTGTTTTTT
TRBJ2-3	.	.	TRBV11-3	CASSLPSSDTQYF	TGTGCCAGCAGCTTACCGTCCTCAGATACGCAGTATTTT
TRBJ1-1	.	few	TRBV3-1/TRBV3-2	CASSQSEGSEAFF	TGTGCCAGCAGTCAAAGTGAGGGTTCTGAAGCTTTCTTT
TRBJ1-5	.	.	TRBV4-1	CASSYEGGGPQHF	TGCGCCAGCAGCTACGAAGGGGGGGGGCCCCAGCATTTT
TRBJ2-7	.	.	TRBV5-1	CASSLFQGTYEQYF	TGCGCCAGCAGCTTGTTCCAGGGGACCTACGAGCAGTACTTC
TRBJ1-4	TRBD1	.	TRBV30	CAWEHGTGGEKLFF	TGTGCCTGGGAGCACGGGACAGGGGGAGAAAAACTGTTTTTT
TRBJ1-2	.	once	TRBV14	CASSPIDGGYTF	TGTGCCAGCAGCCCTATCGATGGTGGCTACACCTTC
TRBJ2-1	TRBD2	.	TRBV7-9	CASRWTSGGPSEQFF	TGTGCCAGCAGATGGACTAGCGGGGGGCCAAGTGAGCAGTTCTTC
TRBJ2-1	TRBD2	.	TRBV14	CASSQGLAGFYNEQFF	TGTGCCAGCAGCCAAGGACTAGCGGGGTTCTACAATGAGCAGTTCTTC
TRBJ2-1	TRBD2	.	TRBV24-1	CATSDVPLAGDYNEQFF	TGTGCCACCAGTGATGTCCCACTAGCGGGAGACTACAATGAGCAGTTCTTC
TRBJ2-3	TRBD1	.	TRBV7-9	CASSISGTGGPGTQYF	TGTGCCAGCAGCATCTCCGGGACAGGGGGCCCGGGTACGCAGTATTTT
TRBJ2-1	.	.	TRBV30	CAWSVTTPDEQFF	TGTGCCTGGAGTGTAACAACCCCCGATGAGCAGTTCTTC
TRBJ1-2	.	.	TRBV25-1	CASSEEVYGYTF	TGTGCCAGCAGTGAGGAGGTTTATGGCTACACCTTC
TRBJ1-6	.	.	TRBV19	CASSQVVDRSPLHF	TGTGCCAGTAGTCAGGTGGTAGATCGTTCACCCCTCCACTTT
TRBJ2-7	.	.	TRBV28	CASSSTGVSYEQYF	TGTGCCAGCAGTTCGACAGGTGTCTCCTACGAGCAGTACTTC
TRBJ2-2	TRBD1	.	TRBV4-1	CASSQAPRVPGQVTGELFF	TGCGCCAGCAGCCAAGCTCCCAGGGTGCCGGGACAGGTGACCGGGGAGCTGTTTTTT
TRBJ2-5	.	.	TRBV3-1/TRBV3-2	CASSQDFGEETQYF	TGTGCCAGCAGCCAAGATTTCGGGGAAGAGACCCAGTACTTC
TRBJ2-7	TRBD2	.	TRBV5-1	CASSFGLAGGEQYF	TGCGCCAGCAGCTTCGGCCTAGCGGGAGGTGAGCAGTACTTC
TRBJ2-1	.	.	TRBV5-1	CASSLSPAYNEQFF	TGCGCCAGCAGCTTGTCGCCAGCCTACAATGAGCAGTTCTTC
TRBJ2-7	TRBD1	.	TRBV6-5	CASSRQGSYEQYF	TGTGCCAGCAGCCGACAGGGAAGCTACGAGCAGTACTTC
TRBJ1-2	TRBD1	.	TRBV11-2	CASSAQGVGGQNGYTF	TGTGCCAGCAGCGCCCAAGGCGTAGGGGGCCAGAATGGCTACACCTTC
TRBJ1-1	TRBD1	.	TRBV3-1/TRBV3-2	CASSPRGWNTEAFF	TGTGCCAGCAGCCCCAGGGGGTGGAACACTGAAGCTTTCTTT
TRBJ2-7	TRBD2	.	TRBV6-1	CASSEVSRRAGGYEQYF	TGTGCCAGCAGTGAAGTCTCACGTCGTGCGGGAGGATACGAGCAGTACTTC
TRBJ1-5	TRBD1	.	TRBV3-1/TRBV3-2	CASSHSGTGDHQPQHF	TGTGCCAGCAGCCATTCCGGGACAGGGGATCATCAGCCCCAGCATTTT
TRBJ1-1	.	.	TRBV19	CASSPRGGDTEAFF	TGTGCCAGTAGTCCCCGGGGTGGGGACACTGAAGCTTTCTTT
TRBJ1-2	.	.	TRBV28	CASLISQGGGGYTF	TGTGCCAGCCTGATTTCCCAGGGAGGGGGTGGCTACACCTTC
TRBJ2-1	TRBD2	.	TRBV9	CASSGSLEGLAGTYNEQFF	TGTGCCAGCAGCGGCTCCCTCGAGGGACTAGCGGGGACCTACAATGAGCAGTTCTTC
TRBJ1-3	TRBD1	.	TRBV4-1	CASSQDPRQGANTIYF	TGCGCCAGCAGCCAAGACCCTAGACAGGGGGCAAACACCATATATTTT
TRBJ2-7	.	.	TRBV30	CAWSVGGWEQYF	TGTGCCTGGAGTGTAGGAGGGTGGGAGCAGTACTTC
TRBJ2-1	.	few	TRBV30	CAWSVSGLEQFF	TGTGCCTGGAGTGTATCGGGACTCGAGCAGTTCTTC
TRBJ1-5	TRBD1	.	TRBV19	CASGGQGGNQPQHF	TGTGCCAGTGGTGGACAGGGCGGGAATCAGCCCCAGCATTTT
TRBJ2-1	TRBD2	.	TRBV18	CASSPLAGEYNEQFF	TGTGCCAGCTCGCCTCTAGCGGGGGAGTACAATGAGCAGTTCTTC
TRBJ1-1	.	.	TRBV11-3	CASSEHPNTEAFF	TGTGCCAGCAGCGAACACCCTAACACTGAAGCTTTCTTT
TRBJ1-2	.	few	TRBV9	CASSVDPLPEVNYGYTF	TGTGCCAGCAGCGTAGACCCCCTCCCAGAGGTTAACTATGGCTACACCTTC
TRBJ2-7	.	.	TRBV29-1	CSVPHRVGNFYEQYF	TGCAGCGTTCCCCACAGGGTTGGGAATTTTTACGAGCAGTACTTC
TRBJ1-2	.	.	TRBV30	CAWSKLQGAGGGYTF	TGTGCCTGGAGTAAGCTACAGGGCGCTGGTGGTGGCTACACCTTC
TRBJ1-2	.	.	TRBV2	CASSLSTESLNYGYTF	TGTGCCAGCAGCCTTTCGACAGAATCCTTAAACTATGGCTACACCTTC
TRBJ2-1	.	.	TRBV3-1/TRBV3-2	CASSLRGLEQFF	TGTGCCAGCAGCCTGAGGGGGTTGGAGCAGTTCTTC
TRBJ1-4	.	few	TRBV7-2	CASSLGQMGEKLFF	TGTGCCAGCAGCTTAGGACAGATGGGGGAAAAACTGTTTTTT
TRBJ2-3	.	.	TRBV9	CASSVRNRRDTQYF	TGTGCCAGCAGCGTACGAAATCGGCGGGATACGCAGTATTTT
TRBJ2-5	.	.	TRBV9	CASSAPQGPQETQYF	TGTGCCAGCAGCGCGCCTCAGGGCCCTCAAGAGACCCAGTACTTC
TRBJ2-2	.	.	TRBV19	CASSPTGELFF	TGTGCCAGTAGTCCAACCGGGGAGCTGTTTTTT
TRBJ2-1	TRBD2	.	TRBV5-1	CASRAGGRDEQFF	TGCGCCAGCCGAGCGGGAGGAAGGGATGAGCAGTTCTTC
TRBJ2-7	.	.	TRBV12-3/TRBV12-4	CACRESGSYEQYF	TGTGCCTGTAGGGAGAGTGGCTCCTACGAGCAGTACTTC
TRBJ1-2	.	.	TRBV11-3	CASHTGTILRGYTF	TGTGCCAGCCACACTGGGACAATTCTTCGGGGCTACACCTTC
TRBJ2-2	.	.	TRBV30	CARAGSGELFF	TGTGCCAGGGCCGGTAGCGGGGAGCTGTTTTTT
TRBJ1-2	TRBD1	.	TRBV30	CAWKGTTGAIYGYTF	TGTGCCTGGAAAGGAACGACAGGGGCAATCTATGGCTACACCTTC
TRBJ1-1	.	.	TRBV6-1	CASSDAVEAFF	TGTGCCAGCAGTGATGCGGTCGAAGCTTTCTTT
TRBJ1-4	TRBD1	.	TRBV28	CASSLTPGQGIEKLFF	TGTGCCAGCAGTTTAACTCCGGGACAGGGTATTGAAAAACTGTTTTTT
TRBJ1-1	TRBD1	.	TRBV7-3	CASSLLSGTGPDTEAFF	TGTGCCAGCAGCTTATTGTCCGGGACAGGGCCGGACACTGAAGCTTTCTTT
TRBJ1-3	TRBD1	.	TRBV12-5	CASGLVLWGQGISGNTIYF	TGTGCTAGTGGTTTGGTACTTTGGGGACAGGGGATCTCTGGAAACACCATATATTTT
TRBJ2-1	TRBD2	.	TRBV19	CASTRLAGAQSEQFF	TGTGCCAGTACCCGACTAGCGGGAGCTCAGAGTGAGCAGTTCTTC
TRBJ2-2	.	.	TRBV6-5	CASSDRKEPGELFF	TGTGCCAGCAGCGACAGAAAGGAACCAGGGGAGCTGTTTTTT
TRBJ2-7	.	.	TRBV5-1	CASSSATGSYEQYF	TGCGCCAGCAGCTCAGCGACAGGATCCTACGAGCAGTACTTC
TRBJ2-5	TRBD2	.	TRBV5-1	CASSGAGGQETQYF	TGCGCCAGCAGCGGAGCGGGGGGGCAAGAGACCCAGTACTTC
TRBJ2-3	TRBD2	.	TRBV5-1	CASSLGGSARADTQYF	TGCGCCAGCAGCTTGGGCGGGAGCGCGAGAGCAGATACGCAGTATTTT
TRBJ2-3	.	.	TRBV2	CASSERVRRGDTQYF	TGTGCCAGCAGTGAACGTGTACGGAGGGGAGATACGCAGTATTTT
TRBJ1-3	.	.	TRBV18	CASSPQTSTGFNTIYF	TGTGCCAGCTCACCACAGACGTCGACAGGATTTAACACCATATATTTT